The entry below describes one T cell receptor (beta chain). Its antigen is unidentified. These data are taken from a study of T-cell memory formation after mild COVID-19. General study points: Several responding clones turned up in pre-infection memory, indicating that cross-reactive memory may have taken part. CD4+ contracting clones lay mainly in CM and EM, CD8+ ones in EMRA.

The CDR3 is 16 residues long. From germline, CDR1 is SGHTA and CDR2 FQGNSA. Trimming pared 5 bases from V and 2 bases from J, leaving 17 bases between. TCRdb re-called the 5' RACE reads through MiXCR, storing one row per CDR3 protein. Here the sample spans about 210,000 distinct CDR3 sequences, about 10% being singletons. The chain uses TRBV7-2 and TRBJ2-3, with D maybe TRBD2 (7 bases). Sample: PBMCs or a T cell subset sorted from them (not recorded which). The TCR sequence derives from a man between 18 and 35 years old who had mild COVID-19 (a few samples of this study predate the infection). Cell type and time point are not known. The CDR3 coding sequence is TGTGCCAGCAGCCGCGGGCGGGGGCCCACCACAGATACGCAGTATTTT. Residues: CASSRGRGPTTDTQYF.